This paragraph covers one TCR beta chain sequence. Trimming removed 5 bases at V and 3 bases at J, with 16 bases between. CDR1 SQVTM and CDR2 ANQGSEA come from the germline V gene. CDR3 size: 14 residues. The data originate from a study of T cells in Graves' hyperthyroidism and ophthalmopathy. It was RNA transcripts that yielded the amplified TCR beta CDR3 regions. Initially, a first-round RT-PCR of the TCR CDR3 employed the HTBI primer set. Each CDR3 protein gets one entry after TCRdb re-called the multiplex PCR reads with MiXCR. The table includes approximately 590,000 distinct CDR3 sequences, around 45% detected once.

This TCR derives from a woman under 30 with Graves' hyperthyroidism. The sequencing sample was made of peripheral blood or thyroid tissue (not recorded which). J is TRBJ1-1 and V is TRBV29-1; the D gene is possibly TRBD1 (6 bases). The CDR3 DNA reads as TGCAGCGTTACGACTGAGGGGGGTGACACTGAAGCTTTCTTT. Protein: CSVTTEGGDTEAFF.